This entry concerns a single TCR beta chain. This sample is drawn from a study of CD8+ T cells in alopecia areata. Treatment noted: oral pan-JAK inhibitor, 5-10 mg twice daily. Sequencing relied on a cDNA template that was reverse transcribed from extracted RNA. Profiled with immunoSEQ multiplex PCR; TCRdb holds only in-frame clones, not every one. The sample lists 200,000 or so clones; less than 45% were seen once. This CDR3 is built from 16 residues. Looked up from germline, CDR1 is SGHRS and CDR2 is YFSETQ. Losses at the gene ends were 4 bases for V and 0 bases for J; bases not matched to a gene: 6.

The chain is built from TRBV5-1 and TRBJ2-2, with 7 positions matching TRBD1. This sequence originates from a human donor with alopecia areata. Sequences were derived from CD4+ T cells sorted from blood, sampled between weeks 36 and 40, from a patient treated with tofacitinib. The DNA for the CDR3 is TGCGCCAGCAGCCCCCGACAGGGAGCGAACACCGGGGAGCTGTTTTTT. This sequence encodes CASSPRQGANTGELFF.